A single sample gave rise to the 27 T cell receptor beta chains below, sequenced in a study of shared clonotypes between healthy human individuals. Profiled with immunoSEQ multiplex PCR; TCRdb holds only in-frame clones, not every one. The sample has over a million clones, roughly 96% seen once; the top ten hold over 1%. The sequenced sample was naive CD4+ T cells sorted from blood. Subset indicated: CD45RA+ positively selected. These receptors were obtained from a man aged 25 to 40 in good health.

On this clone itself: Within the sample, other DNA sequences also encode this same CDR3. The chain uses TRBV18 and TRBJ2-3; TRBD2 aligns across 12 bases. The germline V gene encodes CDR1 KGHSH and CDR2 LQKENI. The V segment lost 0 bases and the J segment 1 base; nucleotides outside the gene matches: 2. The CDR3 is 17 amino acids. This CDR3 is CASSPPGLAGRTDTQYF. The CDR3 DNA is TGTGCCAGCTCACCACCGGGACTAGCGGGTCGCACAGATACGCAGTATTTT.

The V call is TRBV7-8, the J call TRBJ2-4; D might be TRBD1 (8 bases). The CDR3 consists of 17 residues. Germline assignment: CDR1 SGHVS and CDR2 FQNEAQ. V was pared by 5 bases and J by 1 base, with 18 bases between. The DNA for the CDR3 is TGTGCCAGCAGCCCTCGACAGGGGAGGGGGGCCAAAAACATTCAGTACTTC. Protein sequence: CASSPRQGRGAKNIQYF.

The gene calls are TRBV2 and TRBJ2-5, with D unclear. V lost 1 base and J 2 bases, leaving 11 bases between the germline ends. Germline V gives CDR1 SNHLY, CDR2 FYNNEI. This CDR3 contains 15 residues. CDR3 amino acids: CASSEETARQETQYF. CDR3 nucleotide sequence: TGTGCCAGCAGTGAAGAAACCGCTCGACAAGAGACCCAGTACTTC.

V gene TRBV18 combines with J gene TRBJ1-5, with D possibly being TRBD1 (6 bases). This CDR3 comprises 15 residues. Deletions cut 6 bases from V and 7 bases from J, with 19 bases between. CDR1 is KGHSH and CDR2 is LQKENI in the germline V gene. CDR3 protein: CASSPRAGEGQPQHF. In DNA form, the CDR3 reads TGTGCCAGCTCCCCCCGGGCAGGGGAAGGACAGCCCCAGCATTTT.

To note about this clone: Distinct nucleotide sequences in the sample also encode this CDR3. The rearrangement uses TRBV27 and TRBJ2-7, with TRBD1 matching 8 bases. The CDR3 length is 15 residues. The V and J ends lost 1 base and 4 bases, in that order; junction bases with no gene match: 6. The germline V gene encodes CDR1 MNHEY and CDR2 SMNVEV (reference sequence). In nucleotides, the CDR3 is TGTGCCAGCAGTTTATTTCTGGGACAGGCTTACGAGCAGTACTTC. It translates to CASSLFLGQAYEQYF.

The J gene is TRBJ1-4, the V gene TRBV2; D is uncertain. Germline CDR1 is SNHLY and CDR2 is FYNNEI. The ends were cut back, 3 bases at V and 5 bases at J, with 10 bases in the middle. This CDR3 has 14 residues. The CDR3, as DNA: TGTGCCAGCAGTGAGCGGTTTGCGAATGAAAAACTGTTTTTT. It is translated as CASSERFANEKLFF.

Concerning this clone itself: Additional DNA sequences in this sample encode the identical CDR3. This chain connects TRBV11-3 to TRBJ1-1; TRBD1 matches at 7 bases. The V gene end was trimmed by 5 bases and the J gene end by 5 bases; junction bases not matched to a gene: 5. CDR1 is SGHNT and CDR2 is YENEEA in the germline V gene. This CDR3 spans 13 amino acids. CDR3 loop: CASSPGGGTEAFF. The DNA of the CDR3 is TGTGCCAGCAGCCCAGGGGGAGGAACTGAAGCTTTCTTT.

J is TRBJ2-3 and V is TRBV5-1, with a tentative D call TRBD1 (5 bases). Trimming stripped 2 bases from V and 0 bases from J, with 10 bases between. CDR3 length equals 15 residues. Germline V gene sequence: CDR1 SGHRS, CDR2 YFSETQ. CDR3 in amino acids: CASSFGALSTDTQYF. DNA for the CDR3: TGCGCCAGCAGCTTTGGGGCGCTTAGCACAGATACGCAGTATTTT.

The chain recombines TRBV7-7 with TRBJ2-3; 9 positions match TRBD1. From germline, CDR1 is SSHAT and CDR2 FNYEAQ (reference sequence). The length of the CDR3 is 14 residues. V lost 1 base, J lost 7 bases, and 3 bases stayed unmatched. CDR3 bases: TGTGCCAGCAGCTTAGAACAGGGGGCATATACGCAGTATTTT. Translating it yields CASSLEQGAYTQYF.

Concerning this clone itself: Other DNA sequences in this sample translate to the same CDR3. The chain is built from TRBV7-2 and TRBJ2-3; D tentatively reads TRBD1 or TRBD2 (5 bases each). The V end was cut by 3 bases, the J end by 0 bases, with 7 bases between. The CDR3 consists of 14 residues. CDR1 and CDR2 (germline): SGHTA, FQGNSA. DNA of the CDR3: TGTGCCAGCAGCTTGGGACCGAGCACAGATACGCAGTATTTT. Residues: CASSLGPSTDTQYF.

This clone was counted a single time. At the DNA level, this CDR3 is encoded by other sequences in the same sample as well. The chain recombines TRBV18 with TRBJ1-3; the D is unclear. Between the trimmed V and J ends, which lost 2 bases and 0 bases, there was a span of 5 bases. Germline V gives CDR1 KGHSH, CDR2 LQKENI. CDR3 size: 14 residues. This CDR3 reads CASSPGTSGNTIYF. Here the CDR3 DNA reads TGTGCCAGCTCACCAGGCACCTCTGGAAACACCATATATTTT.

The J gene is TRBJ1-5, the V gene TRBV6-1, with a possible D match to TRBD1 (5 bases). Between the trimmed V and J ends, which lost 2 bases and 7 bases, there was a span of 15 bases. The CDR3 loop spans 15 amino acids. The germline V gene has CDR1 MNHNS and CDR2 SASEGT. CDR3 sequence reads: CASSERRQGGQPQHF. In nucleotides, the CDR3 is TGTGCCAGCAGTGAAAGGCGGCAGGGAGGCCAGCCCCAGCATTTT.

The V gene is TRBV5-5, the J gene TRBJ2-1; D could derive from TRBD1 or TRBD2 (5 bases each). The CDR3 is 14 residues long. V was pared by 3 bases and J by 4 bases, with 11 bases between. Germline-derived CDR1 and CDR2 are SGHKS and YYEKEE (reference sequence). CDR3 sequence: CASSWGTGYNEQFF. CDR3 sequence (DNA): TGTGCCAGCAGCTGGGGGACGGGATACAATGAGCAGTTCTTC. The full variable domain, with the rest looked up from reference TRBV5-5 and TRBJ2-1, is DAGVTQSPTHLIKTRGQQVTLRCSPISGHKSVSWYQQVLGQGPQFIFQYYEKEERGRGNFPDRFSARQFPNYSSELNVNALLLGDSALYLCASSWGTGYNEQFFGPGTRLTVL.

The rearrangement links TRBV7-3 to TRBJ2-7, with D perhaps TRBD1 or TRBD2 (5 bases each). CDR1 is SGHTA, CDR2 FQGTGA, per germline. With 5 bases removed from V and 7 bases from J, the gap between germline ends came to 18 bases. This CDR3 has 14 amino acids. For the CDR3, the DNA is TGTGCCAGCAGCCTCTCCTCTGGGACGGGAGAGCAGTACTTC. Protein: CASSLSSGTGEQYF.

V is TRBV6-6 and J is TRBJ2-3; TRBD2 agrees at 10 bases. The CDR3 consists of 16 residues. Germline loops: CDR1 MNHNY, CDR2 SVGAGI (reference sequence). Trimming cost V 9 bases and J 2 bases; bases outside gene matches: 11. This CDR3 reads CASSRVAGGYTDTQYF. The DNA of the CDR3 is TGTGCCAGTTCGAGGGTAGCGGGAGGTTACACAGATACGCAGTATTTT.

This chain connects TRBV28 to TRBJ2-1, with D tentatively TRBD2 (5 bases). V was pared by 5 bases and J by 12 bases, with 23 bases between. The CDR3 is 15 residues long. CDR1 is MDHEN and CDR2 is SYDVKM in the germline V gene. The CDR3 protein is CASSRPELDILRQFF. Here the CDR3 DNA reads TGTGCCAGCAGTCGTCCAGAACTAGACATTTTACGGCAGTTCTTC.

CDR3 in amino acids: CASSLELAVTGELFF. Written as DNA, the CDR3 is TGTGCCAGCAGCTTGGAACTAGCGGTCACCGGGGAGCTGTTTTTT. The genes are TRBV5-4 and TRBJ2-2, with TRBD2 matching over 8 bases. The CDR3 is 15 residues long. The J segment lost 4 bases and the V segment lost 0 bases, leaving 2 bases of the junction unmatched. Germline assignment: CDR1 SGHNT and CDR2 YYREEE (reference sequence).

The chain recombines TRBV7-8 with TRBJ1-1, with a weak D call TRBD1 (5 bases). V shed 4 bases and J shed 4 bases, with 10 bases lying between them. Germline V lookup: CDR1 SGHVS, CDR2 FQNEAQ. The CDR3 runs 13 residues. The CDR3 here is CASSSGQGTEAFF. In DNA form, the CDR3 reads TGTGCCAGCAGCTCGGGTCAGGGCACTGAAGCTTTCTTT.

V is TRBV27 and J is TRBJ1-5; 9 bases are a match to TRBD1. In germline, CDR1 is MNHEY, CDR2 SMNVEV (reference sequence). V gave up 5 bases and J gave up 3 bases; unmatched junction bases: 2. The CDR3 runs to 14 residues. In DNA, the CDR3 is TGTGCCAGCAGTGGACAGGGGTTCAATCAGCCCCAGCATTTT. This gives the protein CASSGQGFNQPQHF.

DNA for the CDR3: TGTGCCAGCAGCCAAGATCCAGGGCCCATCAGGGATACGCAGTATTTT. It yields the protein CASSQDPGPIRDTQYF. The chain carries TRBV14 and TRBJ2-3, with D perhaps TRBD1 (5 bases). Trimming removed 0 bases from V and 6 bases from J, with 16 bases in between. The CDR3 runs to 16 residues. Germline V gene data show CDR1 as SGHDN and CDR2 as FVKESK.

The chain carries TRBV11-2 and TRBJ2-7, with D possibly matching TRBD1 (5 bases). The CDR3 loop spans 15 amino acids. Between the trimmed V and J ends, which lost 3 bases and 0 bases, there was a span of 12 bases. From germline, CDR1 is SGHAT and CDR2 FQNNGV. CDR3 in DNA: TGTGCCAGCAGCTTGACAGCAACTCTCTCCTACGAGCAGTACTTC. Protein product: CASSLTATLSYEQYF.

The genes are TRBV5-1 and TRBJ2-2, with 10 bases aligning to TRBD1. V gave up 2 bases and J gave up 0 bases; unmatched junction bases: 4. The CDR3 runs 17 residues. Per the germline V gene, CDR1 is SGHRS and CDR2 is YFSETQ. In nucleotides, the CDR3 is TGCGCCAGCAGCTTTTGGACAGGGGGGGCGAACACCGGGGAGCTGTTTTTT. Its protein product is CASSFWTGGANTGELFF.

The CDR3 DNA sequence: TGTGCCAGCAGCTGGGGACTAGCGGAAAAAGCCGATACGCAGTATTTT. Translating gives CASSWGLAEKADTQYF. The V gene is TRBV11-3, the J gene TRBJ2-3, with 11 bases fitting TRBD2. V gave up 4 bases and J gave up 6 bases; unmatched junction bases: 9. Germline lookup yields CDR1 SGHNT and CDR2 YENEEA. CDR3 length equals 16 residues.

This clone came up once. The chain links TRBV9 to TRBJ2-7; D is unclear. This CDR3 has 13 residues. Trimming took 0 bases from V and 9 from J, leaving 13 bases between them. CDR1 is SGDLS and CDR2 is YYNGEE in the germline V gene. This CDR3 is CASSVGDLGRQYF. The CDR3 DNA reads as TGTGCCAGCAGCGTAGGCGACCTAGGACGGCAGTACTTC.

V usage is TRBV9 and J usage is TRBJ2-5; 10 bases line up with TRBD2. In germline, CDR1 is SGDLS, CDR2 YYNGEE. The CDR3 runs to 18 residues. The junction had 15 bases not matched to a gene; V was cut back by 2 bases and J by 5 bases. This CDR3 is CASSVLASGSGVHETQYF. CDR3 DNA sequence: TGTGCCAGCAGCGTTTTGGCTAGCGGGAGTGGGGTTCATGAGACCCAGTACTTC. Supplemented by reference TRBV9 and TRBJ2-5, the full variable domain reads DSGVTQTPKHLITATGQRVTLRCSPRSGDLSVYWYQQSLDQGLQFLIQYYNGEERAKGNILERFSAQQFPDLHSELNLSSLELGDSALYFCASSVLASGSGVHETQYFGPGTRLLVL.

The J gene is TRBJ2-2, the V gene TRBV25-1; no clear D gene. This CDR3 comprises 14 residues. Germline V gives CDR1 MGHDK, CDR2 SYGVNS. Trimming left V 7 bases short and J 1 base short, with 10 bases between. The CDR3 region is CASMDRLNTGELFF. Written as DNA, the CDR3 is TGTGCCAGCATGGACCGTTTGAACACCGGGGAGCTGTTTTTT.

V is TRBV28 and J is TRBJ1-5; TRBD1 agrees at 9 bases. This CDR3 is built from 17 residues. The V and J ends lost 5 bases and 0 bases, in that order; junction bases with no gene match: 8. Germline loops: CDR1 MDHEN, CDR2 SYDVKM. CDR3 residues: CASSEWTGVGSNQPQHF. Here the CDR3 DNA reads TGTGCCAGCAGTGAGTGGACAGGGGTTGGTAGCAATCAGCCCCAGCATTTT.